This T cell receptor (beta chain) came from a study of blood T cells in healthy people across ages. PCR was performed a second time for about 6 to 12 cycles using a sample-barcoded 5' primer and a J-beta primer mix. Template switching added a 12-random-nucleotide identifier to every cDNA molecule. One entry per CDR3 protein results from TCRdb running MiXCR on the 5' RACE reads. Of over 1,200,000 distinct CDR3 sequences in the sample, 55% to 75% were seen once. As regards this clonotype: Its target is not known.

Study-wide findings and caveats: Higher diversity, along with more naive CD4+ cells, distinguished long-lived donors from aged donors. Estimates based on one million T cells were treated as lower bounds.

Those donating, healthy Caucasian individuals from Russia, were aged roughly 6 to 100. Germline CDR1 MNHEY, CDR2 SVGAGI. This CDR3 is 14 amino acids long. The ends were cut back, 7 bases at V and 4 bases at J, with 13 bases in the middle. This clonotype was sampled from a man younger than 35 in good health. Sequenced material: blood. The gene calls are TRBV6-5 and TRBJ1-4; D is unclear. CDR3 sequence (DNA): TGTGCCAGCACCTGGGGAGGGAGTAATGAAAAACTGTTTTTT. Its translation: CASTWGGSNEKLFF.